Included here is one TCR beta chain sequence, with context. The antigen remains unidentified. This entry comes from a study of cytomegalovirus exposure and HLA in healthy donors. About the study: As an earlier analysis found, about 179 million T cells yielded 117 million unique TCR beta sequences.

CDR3 size: 11 residues. Looked up from germline, CDR1 is SGHKS and CDR2 is YYEKEE (reference sequence). J gave up 12 bases and V 3 bases, and 5 bases lay outside the gene matches. General observations from the study: Highly shared sequence variants in one cluster were likely a sequencing artifact. Reportedly, HLA-A and HLA-B alleles of most subjects were accurately predicted from TCR beta.

The study ran its PCR with 60 Vbeta and 13 Jbeta primers. The table came from immunoSEQ multiplex PCR; TCRdb's copy has only in-frame clones and leaves some out. The table shows about 200,000 clones, with about 87% occurring only once. V and J are TRBV5-5 and TRBJ1-2, with TRBD1 matching 7 bases. The sequencing input was PBMCs. The receptor comes from a young woman in good health and CMV-seronegative. For the CDR3, the DNA is TGTGCCAGCAGCTCAGACAGGGTCGACACCTTC. Its translation: CASSSDRVDTF.